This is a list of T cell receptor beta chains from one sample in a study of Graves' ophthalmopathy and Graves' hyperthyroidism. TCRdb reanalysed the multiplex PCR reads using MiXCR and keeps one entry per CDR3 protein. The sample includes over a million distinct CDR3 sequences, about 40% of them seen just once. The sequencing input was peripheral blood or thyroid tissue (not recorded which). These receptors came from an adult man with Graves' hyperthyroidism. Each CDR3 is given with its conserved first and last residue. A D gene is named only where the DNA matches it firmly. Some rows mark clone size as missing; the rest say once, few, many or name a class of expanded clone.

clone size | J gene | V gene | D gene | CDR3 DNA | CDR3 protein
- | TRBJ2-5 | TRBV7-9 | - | TGTGCCAGCAGCCCTCTAGGGGGGCCCCAGTACTTC | CASSPLGGPQYF
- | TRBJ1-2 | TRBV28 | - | TGTGCCAGCACCTCTGTGGGAACTGGCTACACCTTC | CASTSVGTGYTF
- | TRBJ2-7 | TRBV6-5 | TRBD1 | TGTGCCAGCAGAGGGACAGGGGCTGGCTACGAGCAGTACTTC | CASRGTGAGYEQYF
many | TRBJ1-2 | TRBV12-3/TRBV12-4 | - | TGTGCCAGCAGTTTTCGATCTGGGCCCTATGGCTACACCTTC | CASSFRSGPYGYTF
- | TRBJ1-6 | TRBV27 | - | TGTGCCAGCAGTTTATCGGTCCAAGGTTCACCCCTCCACTTT | CASSLSVQGSPLHF
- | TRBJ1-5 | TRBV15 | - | TGTACCACCCGTAATAGCAATCAGCCCCAGCATTTT | CTTRNSNQPQHF
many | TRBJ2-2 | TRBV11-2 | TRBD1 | TGTGCCAGCACCCGGGACAGAGCGAACACCGGGGAGCTGTTTTTT | CASTRDRANTGELFF
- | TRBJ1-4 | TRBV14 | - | TGTGCCAGCAGCCAATATACAACAAGGGGGAATGAAAAACTGTTTTTT | CASSQYTTRGNEKLFF
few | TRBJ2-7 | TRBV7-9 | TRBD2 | TGTGCCAGCAGCCCTTTAGCGGGTCTGTCTTACGAGCAGTACTTC | CASSPLAGLSYEQYF
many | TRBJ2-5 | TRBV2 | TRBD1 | TGTGCCAGCAGTGAAGCGTTTGGACAGGCGCAAGAGACCCAGTACTTC | CASSEAFGQAQETQYF
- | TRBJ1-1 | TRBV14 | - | TGTGCCAGCAGCCAAGAGGACAGTATTTATTCTTTGGCTTTCTTT | CASSQEDSIYSLAFF
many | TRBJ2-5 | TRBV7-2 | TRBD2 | TGTGCCAGCAGCTTACCTCGGACTAGCAGCCAAGAGACCCAGTACTTC | CASSLPRTSSQETQYF
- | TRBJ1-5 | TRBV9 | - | TGTGCCAGCAGCGTAAACGCCAAAGAGACCCAGCATTTT | CASSVNAKETQHF
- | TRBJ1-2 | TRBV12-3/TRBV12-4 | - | TGTGCCAGCAGTTTGGGGGCTTTATATGGCTACACCTTC | CASSLGALYGYTF
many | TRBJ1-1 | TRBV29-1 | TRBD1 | TGCAGCGTTGATGGTCAGGGGGCGCTTAACACTGAAGCTTTCTTT | CSVDGQGALNTEAFF
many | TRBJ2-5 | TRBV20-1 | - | TGCAGTCGACAGGTCTCCCAAGAGACCCAGTACTTC | CSRQVSQETQYF
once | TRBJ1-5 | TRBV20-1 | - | TGCAGTGCTAGAGATTGGAGGGTCGGCAATCAGCCCCAGCATTTT | CSARDWRVGNQPQHF
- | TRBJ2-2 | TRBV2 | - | TGTGCCAGCAAGCAGGACACGAACACCGGGGAGCTGTTTTTT | CASKQDTNTGELFF
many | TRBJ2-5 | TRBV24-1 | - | TGTGCCACCAGTGACCAGAAAAGTGGACTATTACAAGAGACCCAGTACTTC | CATSDQKSGLLQETQYF
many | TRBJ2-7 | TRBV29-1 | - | TGCAGCGCCCAAGGGAGCTCCTACGAGCAGTACTTC | CSAQGSSYEQYF